Listed below are T cell receptor beta chains from one sample, sequenced in a study of blood T cell repertoires in COVID-19. Clones were read by immunoSEQ multiplex PCR, and TCRdb kept only the in-frame ones, dropping some. The sample holds 250,000 to 350,000 clones, approximately 84% seen once. Sequenced: peripheral blood. These receptors originate from a human donor with COVID-19, enrolled during active disease. The donor label of this sample is uncertain. The CDR3 runs from the conserved cysteine through the conserved F or W. D genes are given only for firm matches. Where a row states a size, it is once, few, many or the class of an expanded clone; other rows omit it.

clone_size: few
j_call: TRBJ1-2
d_call: .
v_call: TRBV6-5
cdr3_aa: CASSYSREIGYTF
cdr3_nt: TGTGCCAGCAGTTACTCGAGGGAAATCGGCTACACCTTC

clone_size: .
j_call: TRBJ1-1
d_call: .
v_call: TRBV27
cdr3_aa: CASFYRELTEAFF
cdr3_nt: TGTGCCAGCTTCTACCGGGAACTGACTGAAGCTTTCTTT

clone_size: few
j_call: TRBJ1-2
d_call: TRBD1
v_call: TRBV28
cdr3_aa: CASREHVGQGTYGYTF
cdr3_nt: TGTGCCAGCAGGGAACATGTAGGACAGGGTACCTATGGCTACACCTTC

clone_size: .
j_call: TRBJ1-2
d_call: .
v_call: TRBV9
cdr3_aa: CASSVEVPGNYGYTF
cdr3_nt: TGTGCCAGCAGCGTAGAAGTTCCAGGAAACTATGGCTACACCTTC

clone_size: .
j_call: TRBJ2-1
d_call: TRBD2
v_call: TRBV19
cdr3_aa: CASSIPRGVSGNEQFF
cdr3_nt: TGTGCCAGTAGTATCCCTCGGGGGGTAAGTGGCAATGAGCAGTTCTTC

clone_size: many
j_call: TRBJ2-1
d_call: .
v_call: TRBV15
cdr3_aa: CATSRSGTSDNEQFF
cdr3_nt: TGTGCCACCAGCAGATCCGGGACTTCTGACAATGAGCAGTTCTTC

clone_size: .
j_call: TRBJ2-7
d_call: .
v_call: TRBV7-9
cdr3_aa: CASSLAEVEQYF
cdr3_nt: TGTGCCAGCAGCTTAGCCGAGGTCGAGCAGTACTTC

clone_size: once
j_call: TRBJ2-3
d_call: .
v_call: TRBV4-3
cdr3_aa: CASSQDYSSGDTQYF
cdr3_nt: TGCGCCAGCAGCCAAGATTACTCCTCGGGAGATACGCAGTATTTT

clone_size: .
j_call: TRBJ2-5
d_call: TRBD2
v_call: TRBV9
cdr3_aa: CASSVAPRLAEQETQYF
cdr3_nt: TGTGCCAGCAGCGTAGCCCCGCGACTAGCGGAGCAAGAGACCCAGTACTTC

clone_size: few
j_call: TRBJ2-1
d_call: TRBD2
v_call: TRBV19
cdr3_aa: CASRDHRGLAGGEQFF
cdr3_nt: TGTGCCAGTAGGGACCACAGGGGACTAGCGGGAGGTGAGCAGTTCTTC

clone_size: .
j_call: TRBJ2-7
d_call: TRBD2
v_call: TRBV30
cdr3_aa: CAWSVRREGYEQYF
cdr3_nt: TGTGCCTGGAGTGTACGGCGGGAGGGCTACGAGCAGTACTTC

clone_size: .
j_call: TRBJ2-7
d_call: TRBD1
v_call: TRBV3-1/TRBV3-2
cdr3_aa: CASSPELQGPHEQYF
cdr3_nt: TGTGCCAGCAGCCCGGAATTACAGGGGCCCCACGAGCAGTACTTC

clone_size: .
j_call: TRBJ1-1
d_call: .
v_call: TRBV27
cdr3_aa: CASSTIRNTEAFF
cdr3_nt: TGTGCCAGCAGTACTATACGAAACACTGAAGCTTTCTTT

clone_size: .
j_call: TRBJ2-3
d_call: TRBD2
v_call: TRBV10-2
cdr3_aa: CASAALAVSTDTQYF
cdr3_nt: TGCGCCAGCGCAGCCCTAGCGGTCAGCACAGATACGCAGTATTTT

clone_size: once
j_call: TRBJ2-3
d_call: TRBD1
v_call: TRBV5-1
cdr3_aa: CASSFTPGQYGDTQYF
cdr3_nt: TGCGCCAGCAGCTTTACACCGGGACAGTACGGGGATACGCAGTATTTT

clone_size: .
j_call: TRBJ2-3
d_call: .
v_call: TRBV10-1
cdr3_aa: CASSTEDTQYF
cdr3_nt: TGCGCCAGCAGTACAGAGGATACGCAGTATTTT

clone_size: .
j_call: TRBJ2-3
d_call: .
v_call: TRBV7-3
cdr3_aa: CASSRGLDTDTQYF
cdr3_nt: TGTGCCAGCAGCCGGGGACTCGACACAGATACGCAGTATTTT

clone_size: .
j_call: TRBJ1-1
d_call: .
v_call: TRBV7-2
cdr3_aa: CASSLVRGMNTEAFF
cdr3_nt: TGTGCCAGCAGCTTAGTAAGGGGGATGAACACTGAAGCTTTCTTT

clone_size: .
j_call: TRBJ2-7
d_call: TRBD2
v_call: TRBV5-1
cdr3_aa: CASSSASGTYEQYF
cdr3_nt: TGCGCCAGCAGCTCCGCTAGCGGGACCTACGAGCAGTACTTC

clone_size: .
j_call: TRBJ2-4
d_call: TRBD2
v_call: TRBV3-1/TRBV3-2
cdr3_aa: CASSHTRLAGMDIQYF
cdr3_nt: TGTGCCAGCAGCCATACCCGACTAGCGGGTATGGACATTCAGTACTTC

clone_size: .
j_call: TRBJ2-5
d_call: .
v_call: TRBV7-3
cdr3_aa: CASSLQGNGETQYF
cdr3_nt: TGTGCCAGCAGCTTACAGGGGAACGGGGAGACCCAGTACTTC

clone_size: .
j_call: TRBJ2-1
d_call: TRBD2
v_call: TRBV2
cdr3_aa: CASSVGTRAEQFF
cdr3_nt: TGTGCCAGCAGTGTGGGGACTAGGGCGGAGCAGTTCTTC

clone_size: .
j_call: TRBJ2-3
d_call: TRBD2
v_call: TRBV7-2
cdr3_aa: CASSLEAGRDTQYF
cdr3_nt: TGTGCCAGCAGCTTAGAAGCGGGAAGAGATACGCAGTATTTT

clone_size: .
j_call: TRBJ2-1
d_call: TRBD2
v_call: TRBV11-3
cdr3_aa: CASSFGLAGNSTEQFF
cdr3_nt: TGTGCCAGCAGCTTCGGACTAGCGGGGAACTCGACGGAGCAGTTCTTC

clone_size: few
j_call: TRBJ1-2
d_call: TRBD1
v_call: TRBV10-3
cdr3_aa: CAIAGTGGAYGYTF
cdr3_nt: TGTGCCATCGCCGGGACAGGGGGCGCTTATGGCTACACCTTC

clone_size: once
j_call: TRBJ1-4
d_call: .
v_call: TRBV19
cdr3_aa: CASSLPGEKLFF
cdr3_nt: TGTGCCAGTAGTCTCCCGGGGGAAAAACTGTTTTTT

clone_size: many
j_call: TRBJ2-1
d_call: .
v_call: TRBV6-5
cdr3_aa: CASSYSEGVYNEQFF
cdr3_nt: TGTGCCAGCAGTTACAGCGAGGGGGTATACAATGAGCAGTTCTTC

clone_size: .
j_call: TRBJ2-7
d_call: .
v_call: TRBV23-1
cdr3_aa: CASTTGGEQYF
cdr3_nt: TGCGCCAGCACCACCGGAGGCGAGCAGTACTTC